This record concerns one T cell receptor (beta chain) sequence. The data stem from a study of blood T cell repertoires in COVID-19. In the study overall: COVID-19 samples collected from the United States, Italy and Spain covered acute and convalescent phases.

V lost 2 bases and J lost 0, with 11 bases in between. CDR3 length: 15 residues. Germline values: CDR1 SGHDT, CDR2 YYEEEE. In the original workflow: By means of reference gene primer amplification, nucleated cell counts were estimated. Libraries were prepared by immunoSEQ multiplex PCR; TCRdb keeps only in-frame clonotypes and omits some of them. The DNA gave D and trimming, while V, J and clone size come from that table. Of nearly 45,000 clones listed, approximately 80% are singletons. The V and J genes are TRBV5-6 and TRBJ1-2; unclear D gene. Material: peripheral blood. The origin of this receptor is a man in his 70s with acute or convalescent COVID-19. The chain's CDR3 is CASSFRPEANYGYTF. DNA for the CDR3: TGTGCCAGCAGCTTTAGGCCGGAGGCTAACTATGGCTACACCTTC.